The 25 T cell receptor beta chains below all came from one sample that was sequenced in a study of radiotherapy plus CTLA-4 blockade in lung cancer. Profiling relied on immunoSEQ multiplex PCR, and the TCRdb table lists in-frame clones only, not all of them. This sample yields about 97,000 clones, of which roughly 74% are seen a single time; roughly 3.1% belongs to the top ten. Sequenced here: peripheral blood, sampled from a patient treated with radiotherapy plus ipilimumab. The receptors stem from a human donor with non-small cell lung cancer who had a partial response to radiotherapy plus ipilimumab. Some clones in this sample may be carry-over from other donors' samples.

The chain combines TRBV6-5 with TRBJ1-1, with no clear D. Germline CDR1 is MNHEY and CDR2 is SVGAGI. V dropped 4 bases and J dropped 4 bases, with 10 bases sitting between them. The CDR3 consists of 13 residues. In nucleotides, the CDR3 is TGTGCCAGCAGTTTCTCCCGGGGCACTGAAGCTTTCTTT. This encodes CASSFSRGTEAFF.

The table lists this clone with a count of one. This chain uses TRBV4-2 with TRBJ2-1; D might be TRBD2 (5 bases). Germline V gives CDR1 LGHNA, CDR2 YNFKEQ. The CDR3 spans 16 residues. The V end was cut by 4 bases, the J end by 0 bases, with 13 bases between. The CDR3 nucleotides read TGTGCCAGCAGCCTTACGGCGACTAACTCCTACAATGAGCAGTTCTTC. Protein product: CASSLTATNSYNEQFF.

This clone was picked up a small number of times. The rearrangement uses TRBV6-1 and TRBJ1-3; tentative D call: TRBD1 (5 bases). The CDR3 spans 15 residues. V gave up 8 bases and J gave up 0 bases, with 14 bases separating them. CDR1 and CDR2 from the germline V gene are MNHNS and SASEGT. In DNA form, the CDR3 reads TGTGCCAGCTGTTTGTCAGGGAACTCTGGAAACACCATATATTTT. Protein product: CASCLSGNSGNTIYF.

This clone showed up just a few times. The chain has TRBV28 and TRBJ2-3; TRBD2 matches 7 bases. Trimming removed 7 bases from V and 2 bases from J; junction bases left unmatched: 12. Germline values: CDR1 MDHEN, CDR2 SYDVKM. The CDR3 extends over 16 amino acids. The CDR3 coding sequence is TGTGCCAGCACCACCCCCAGCGGGATAAACACAGATACGCAGTATTTT. This codes for CASTTPSGINTDTQYF.

The chain carries TRBV6-1 and TRBJ2-7; 9 bases fit TRBD1. V dropped 6 bases and J dropped 1; count of bases not matched to a gene: 1. CDR1 is MNHNS and CDR2 is SASEGT in the germline V gene. This CDR3 has 13 amino acids. CDR3 nucleotide sequence: TGTGCCAGCAGGGGACAGGGTTCCTACGAGCAGTACTTC. It translates to CASRGQGSYEQYF.

This chain uses TRBV6-5 with TRBJ2-1, with 10 positions matching TRBD2. J lost 9 bases, V lost 0 bases, and 8 bases had no gene match. The germline gives CDR1 MNHEY, CDR2 SVGAGI. The CDR3 contains 16 residues. CDR3 nucleotide sequence: TGTGCCAGCAGTTACTCCCGGCTAGCGGGGGCCGGTGAGCAGTTCTTC. This codes for CASSYSRLAGAGEQFF.

This clone was observed a few times. The rearrangement joins TRBV6-9 to TRBJ2-5, with D uncertain. The length of the CDR3 is 11 residues. Trimming removed 3 bases from V and 5 bases from J, with 4 bases in between. Germline V gene lookup returns CDR1 MNHGY and CDR2 SVAAGI. CDR3 loop: CASSYRETQYF. DNA for the CDR3: TGTGCCAGCAGTTACAGGGAGACCCAGTACTTC.

The chain combines TRBV5-1 with TRBJ1-4; 9 bases map to TRBD1. CDR1 and CDR2 (germline): SGHRS, YFSETQ. The CDR3 loop spans 15 amino acids. V lost 1 base and J lost 7; bases outside the gene matches: 5. The CDR3 sequence: CASSLTGQGGEKLFF. In nucleotides, the CDR3 is TGCGCCAGCAGCTTGACGGGACAGGGAGGTGAAAAACTGTTTTTT.

The chain has TRBV6-5 and TRBJ2-3, with D possibly TRBD2 on 6 matching bases. CDR1 is MNHEY and CDR2 is SVGAGI in the germline V gene. Trimming stripped 4 bases from V and 1 base from J, with 12 bases between. The CDR3 runs to 15 residues. This chain's CDR3 is CASSSDGGGTDTQYF. The CDR3 DNA reads TGTGCCAGCAGTTCCGACGGGGGAGGCACAGATACGCAGTATTTT.

The chain employs TRBV16 and TRBJ1-5; a possible D gene is TRBD1 (5 bases). The germline V gene has CDR1 KGHSY and CDR2 FQNENV. V was pared by 4 bases and J by 2 bases, with 12 bases between. This CDR3 spans 15 amino acids. The CDR3 is CASSPYSQGNQPQHF. The DNA for the CDR3 is TGTGCCAGCAGCCCTTATTCACAGGGCAATCAGCCCCAGCATTTT.

V gene TRBV14 combines with J gene TRBJ2-3; 7 bases map to TRBD2. Germline assignment: CDR1 SGHDN and CDR2 FVKESK. This CDR3 has 15 residues. Trimming removed 2 bases from V and 3 bases from J; junction bases left unmatched: 5. The CDR3 nucleotides read TGTGCCAGCAGCCAACTCGGGGGGTTTACAGATACGCAGTATTTT. It translates to CASSQLGGFTDTQYF.

This clone has just one count. The genes are TRBV10-2 and TRBJ1-4, with D hard to call. Germline V CDR1 and CDR2: WSHSY, SAAADI. Trimming shortened V by 3 bases and J by 4 bases, and 12 bases separated the two germline ends. The CDR3 is 15 residues long. The DNA of the CDR3 is TGCGCCAGCAGTGACTCCCCCTCTAGTAATGAAAAACTGTTTTTT. Its protein is CASSDSPSSNEKLFF.

The V and J genes are TRBV6-6 and TRBJ2-5; D not resolved. The germline V and J ends were trimmed by 6 bases and 1 base, with 9 bases remaining between them. The CDR3 contains 13 residues. Germline lookup yields CDR1 MNHNY and CDR2 SVGAGI (reference sequence). As DNA, the CDR3 is TGTGCCAGCAGGACCGACACCCAAGAGACCCAGTACTTC. This codes for CASRTDTQETQYF.

This clone was counted once. The chain is built from TRBV5-5 and TRBJ1-1; TRBD1 matches 10 bases. V was clipped by 0 bases and J by 0 bases; unmatched bases: 2. Per germline, CDR1 SGHKS and CDR2 YYEKEE (reference sequence). The CDR3 consists of 16 residues. CDR3 sequence: CASSLAGTGVNTEAFF. The CDR3 DNA reads TGTGCCAGCAGCTTGGCAGGGACAGGGGTGAACACTGAAGCTTTCTTT.

This clone appeared many times. This chain uses TRBV4-2 with TRBJ1-3; D remains unclear. Per the germline V gene, CDR1 is LGHNA and CDR2 is YNFKEQ. V was shortened by 0 bases and J by 0 bases, with 18 bases between the two germline ends. The CDR3 extends over 19 amino acids. CDR3 nucleotide sequence: TGTGCCAGCAGCCAAGAAAACCTTAGGACTGCGAGCTCTGGAAACACCATATATTTT. It yields the protein CASSQENLRTASSGNTIYF.

The chain joins TRBV6-5 to TRBJ1-1; D possibly corresponds to TRBD1 (5 bases). The germline V gene encodes CDR1 MNHEY and CDR2 SVGAGI. This CDR3 region has 11 residues. V shed 7 bases and J shed 5 bases, with 8 bases lying between them. The CDR3 is CASKGQTEAFF. As DNA, the CDR3 is TGTGCCAGCAAGGGGCAAACTGAAGCTTTCTTT.

The rearrangement links TRBV28 to TRBJ1-4; 8 positions agree with TRBD1. This CDR3 has 14 residues. The germline gives CDR1 MDHEN, CDR2 SYDVKM. With V trimmed by 6 bases and J by 3 bases, 3 bases remained unmatched. The CDR3 DNA reads as TGTGCCAGCAGCCGGACAGGGCCTAATGAAAAACTGTTTTTT. Its protein is CASSRTGPNEKLFF.

This clone showed up just once. The V and J genes are TRBV28 and TRBJ1-5, with 10 nucleotides matching TRBD1. In germline, CDR1 is MDHEN, CDR2 SYDVKM. The length of the CDR3 is 14 residues. V gave up 5 bases and J gave up 6 bases; unmatched junction bases: 4. The CDR3: CASSPGTGVQPQHF. Written as DNA, the CDR3 is TGTGCCAGCAGTCCCGGGACAGGGGTTCAGCCCCAGCATTTT.

This clone was found once. The chain joins TRBV6-5 to TRBJ2-1; D gene unclear. The CDR3 consists of 15 residues. The germline V gene encodes CDR1 MNHEY and CDR2 SVGAGI. Trimming removed 6 bases from V and 2 bases from J, with 14 bases in between. The CDR3 is CASRHKEWTYNEQFF. DNA of the CDR3: TGTGCCAGCAGGCACAAGGAGTGGACCTACAATGAGCAGTTCTTC.

CDR3 sequence (DNA): TGCGCCAGCAGCCACCCCCGCGCTGAGCAGTTCTTC. Protein product: CASSHPRAEQFF. This chain joins TRBV4-1 and TRBJ2-1; unclear D gene. Germline V lookup: CDR1 MGHRA, CDR2 YSYEKL. The V and J ends lost 3 bases and 9 bases respectively, with 9 bases between them. The CDR3 runs 12 residues.

This chain links TRBV6-5 with TRBJ2-3; 7 positions agree with TRBD2. This CDR3 has 15 amino acids. V lost 0 bases to trimming and J lost 5 bases; unmatched junction nucleotides: 5. Germline lookup yields CDR1 MNHEY and CDR2 SVGAGI. The CDR3 bases are TGTGCCAGCAGTTACTCGACAACGGGGGGAGATACGCAGTATTTT. It encodes CASSYSTTGGDTQYF.

This clone was detected a few times. This chain joins TRBV6-1 and TRBJ1-1; D is undetermined. The CDR3 spans 13 residues. V shed 6 bases and J shed 4 bases, with 12 bases lying between them. The germline V gene encodes CDR1 MNHNS and CDR2 SASEGT. The CDR3 loop reads CASRQIEGTEAFF. The CDR3 bases are TGTGCCAGCAGACAAATAGAGGGCACTGAAGCTTTCTTT.

The genes are TRBV2 and TRBJ1-4; tentative D call: TRBD1 (6 bases). Germline lookup yields CDR1 SNHLY and CDR2 FYNNEI. Trimming cost V 0 bases and J 8 bases, with 28 bases left between them. The CDR3 consists of 20 residues. CDR3 residues: CASSEARAPLNARQAEKLFF. Here the CDR3 DNA reads TGTGCCAGCAGTGAAGCGAGGGCGCCACTAAACGCGAGACAGGCCGAAAAACTGTTTTTT.

The rearrangement links TRBV5-1 to TRBJ2-5; TRBD2 is a possible D gene (6 bases). From germline, CDR1 is SGHRS and CDR2 YFSETQ. The CDR3 runs 15 residues. Trimming cost V 0 bases and J 3 bases, with 12 bases left between them. CDR3 coding DNA: TGCGCCAGCAGCTTGGGGCGGGGCTTTAAAGAGACCCAGTACTTC. Residues: CASSLGRGFKETQYF.

This chain connects TRBV4-1 to TRBJ2-5; D is possibly TRBD2 (6 bases). This CDR3 has 15 residues. Germline V lookup: CDR1 MGHRA, CDR2 YSYEKL. Trimming removed 0 bases from V and 5 bases from J, with 13 bases in between. The CDR3: CASSQDPGTGETQYF. The CDR3 bases are TGCGCCAGCAGCCAAGATCCAGGGACTGGTGAGACCCAGTACTTC.